The table lists the clone carrying this TCR beta chain with a few counts. Antigen: not known. The CDR3 extends over 13 amino acids. V was clipped by 5 bases and J by 10 bases, with 15 bases between them. The V gene's germline CDR1 is SGHVS and CDR2 FNYEAQ. Then a second PCR, running about 7 to 11 cycles, was carried out with a sample-barcoded 5' primer and a J-beta primer mix. TCRdb reprocessed the 5' RACE reads via MiXCR and lists one record per CDR3 protein. The table records 1.5 million or so distinct CDR3 sequences, 35% to 45% of them present only once. The data stem from a study of blood T cells in healthy people across ages. Study-wide points: Unsorted PBMC material precluded a definitive naive versus antigen-experienced comparison.

The sequencing sample was made of blood. The TCR originated in a woman between 18 and 29 years old in good health. The chain joins TRBV7-6 to TRBJ2-1; D may be TRBD2 (6 bases). The DNA for the CDR3 is TGTGCCAGCAGCCCGACTAGTCTGATGGAGCAGTTCTTC. This translates into CASSPTSLMEQFF.